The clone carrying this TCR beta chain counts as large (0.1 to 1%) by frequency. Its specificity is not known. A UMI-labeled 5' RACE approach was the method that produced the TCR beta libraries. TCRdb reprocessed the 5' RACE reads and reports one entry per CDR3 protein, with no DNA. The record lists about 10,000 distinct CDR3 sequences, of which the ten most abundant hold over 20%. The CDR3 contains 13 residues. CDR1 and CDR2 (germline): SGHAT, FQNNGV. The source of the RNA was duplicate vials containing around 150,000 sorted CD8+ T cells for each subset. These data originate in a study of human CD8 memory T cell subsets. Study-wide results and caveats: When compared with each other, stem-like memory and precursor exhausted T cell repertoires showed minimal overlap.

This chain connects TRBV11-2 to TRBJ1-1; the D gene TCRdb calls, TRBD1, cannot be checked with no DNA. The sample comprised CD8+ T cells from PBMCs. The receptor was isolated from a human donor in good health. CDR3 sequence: CASSLDRGTEAFF. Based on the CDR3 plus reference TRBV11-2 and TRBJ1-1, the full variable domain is EAGVAQSPRYKIIEKRQSVAFWCNPISGHATLYWYQQILGQGPKLLIQFQNNGVVDDSQLPKDRFSAERLKGVDSTLKIQPAKLEDSAVYLCASSLDRGTEAFFGQGTRLTVV.